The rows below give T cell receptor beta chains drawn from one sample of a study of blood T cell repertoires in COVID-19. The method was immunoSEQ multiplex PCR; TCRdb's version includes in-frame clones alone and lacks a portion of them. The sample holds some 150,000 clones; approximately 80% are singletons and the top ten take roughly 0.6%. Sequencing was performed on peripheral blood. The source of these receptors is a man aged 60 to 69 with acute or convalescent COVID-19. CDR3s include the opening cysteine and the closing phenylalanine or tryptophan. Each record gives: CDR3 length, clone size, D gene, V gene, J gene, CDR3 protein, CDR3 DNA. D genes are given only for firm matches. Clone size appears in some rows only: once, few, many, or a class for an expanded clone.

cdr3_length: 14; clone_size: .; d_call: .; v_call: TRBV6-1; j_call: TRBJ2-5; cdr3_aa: CASSEGLGWETQYF; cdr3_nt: TGTGCCAGCAGTGAAGGATTGGGCTGGGAGACCCAGTACTTC
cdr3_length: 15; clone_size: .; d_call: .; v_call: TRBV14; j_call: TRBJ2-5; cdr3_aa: CASSQERDGLQTQYF; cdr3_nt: TGTGCCAGCAGCCAAGAGAGGGATGGGCTGCAGACCCAGTACTTC
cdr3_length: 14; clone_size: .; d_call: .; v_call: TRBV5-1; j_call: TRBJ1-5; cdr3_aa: CASSPGGAAQPQHF; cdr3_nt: TGCGCCAGCAGCCCGGGGGGCGCGGCACAGCCCCAGCATTTT
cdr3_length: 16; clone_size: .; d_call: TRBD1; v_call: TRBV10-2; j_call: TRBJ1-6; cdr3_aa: CASSARQGAGNSPLHF; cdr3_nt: TGCGCCAGCAGTGCGAGACAGGGCGCGGGTAATTCACCCCTCCACTTT
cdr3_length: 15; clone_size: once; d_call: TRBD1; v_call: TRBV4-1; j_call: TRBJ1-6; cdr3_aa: CASSFGQGINSPLHF; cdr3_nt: TGCGCCAGCAGTTTCGGACAGGGGATAAATTCACCCCTCCACTTT
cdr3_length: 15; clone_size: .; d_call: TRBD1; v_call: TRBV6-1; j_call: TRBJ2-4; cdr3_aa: CASSEVGDRGYIQYF; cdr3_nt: TGTGCCAGCAGTGAAGTGGGGGACAGAGGGTACATTCAGTACTTC
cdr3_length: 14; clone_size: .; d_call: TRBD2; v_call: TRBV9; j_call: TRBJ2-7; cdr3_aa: CASSVTAGEGEQYF; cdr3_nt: TGTGCCAGCAGCGTGACAGCGGGAGAGGGCGAGCAGTACTTC
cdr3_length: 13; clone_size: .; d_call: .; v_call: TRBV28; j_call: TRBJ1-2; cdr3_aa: CASRSTGYQGYTF; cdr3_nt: TGTGCCAGCCGATCCACAGGGTATCAAGGCTACACCTTC
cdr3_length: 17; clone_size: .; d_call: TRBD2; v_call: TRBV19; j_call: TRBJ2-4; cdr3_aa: CASRGGTAVEAKNIQYF; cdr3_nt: TGTGCCAGTAGGGGAGGGACCGCCGTAGAAGCCAAAAACATTCAGTACTTC
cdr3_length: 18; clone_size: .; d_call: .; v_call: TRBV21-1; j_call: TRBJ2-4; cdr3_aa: CASSKGVRTVLAKNIQYF; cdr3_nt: TGTGCCAGCAGCAAAGGGGTAAGGACAGTCCTAGCCAAAAACATTCAGTACTTC
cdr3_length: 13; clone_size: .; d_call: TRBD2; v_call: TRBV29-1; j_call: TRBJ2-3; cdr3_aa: CSASSGATDTQYF; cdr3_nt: TGCAGCGCCTCAAGCGGGGCCACAGATACGCAGTATTTT
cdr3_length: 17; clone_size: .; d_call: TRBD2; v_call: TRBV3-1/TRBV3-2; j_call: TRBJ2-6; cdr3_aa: CASSQDVRGAGANVLTF; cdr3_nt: TGTGCCAGCAGCCAAGATGTCCGGGGGGCTGGGGCCAACGTCCTGACTTTC
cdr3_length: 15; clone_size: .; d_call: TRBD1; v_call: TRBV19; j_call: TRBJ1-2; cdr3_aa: CASSFVGTGSVGYTF; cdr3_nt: TGTGCCAGTAGCTTTGTCGGGACAGGGAGTGTTGGCTACACCTTC
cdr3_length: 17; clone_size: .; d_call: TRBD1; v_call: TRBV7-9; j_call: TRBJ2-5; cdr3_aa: CASSSPRGPSYQETQYF; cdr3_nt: TGTGCCAGCAGCTCCCCGAGGGGGCCGTCGTATCAAGAGACCCAGTACTTC
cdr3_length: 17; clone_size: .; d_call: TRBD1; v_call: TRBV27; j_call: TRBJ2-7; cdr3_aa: CASSPLGQGIIGYEQYF; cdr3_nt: TGTGCCAGCAGTCCCCTGGGACAGGGGATAATAGGCTACGAGCAGTACTTC
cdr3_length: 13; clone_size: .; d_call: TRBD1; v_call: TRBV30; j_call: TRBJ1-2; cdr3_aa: CAGGRGQSYGYTF; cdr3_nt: TGTGCCGGCGGCAGGGGGCAGAGCTATGGCTACACCTTC
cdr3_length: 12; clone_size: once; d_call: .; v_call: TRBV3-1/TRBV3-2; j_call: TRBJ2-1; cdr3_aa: CASSPVYGEQFF; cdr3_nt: TGTGCCAGCAGCCCCGTGTACGGTGAGCAGTTCTTC
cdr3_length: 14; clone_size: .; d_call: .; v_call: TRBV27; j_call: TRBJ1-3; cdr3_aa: CASSGTSSGNTIYF; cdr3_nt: TGTGCCAGCAGTGGCACAAGCTCTGGAAACACCATATATTTT
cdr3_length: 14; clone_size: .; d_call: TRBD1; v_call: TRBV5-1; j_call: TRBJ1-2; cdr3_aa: CASTTGGVNYGYTF; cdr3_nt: TGCGCCAGCACCACAGGGGGCGTCAACTATGGCTACACCTTC
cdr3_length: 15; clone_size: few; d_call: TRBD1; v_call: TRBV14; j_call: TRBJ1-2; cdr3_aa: CASSPYSQGAVGYTF; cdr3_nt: TGTGCCAGCAGCCCCTACTCACAGGGGGCGGTTGGCTACACCTTC
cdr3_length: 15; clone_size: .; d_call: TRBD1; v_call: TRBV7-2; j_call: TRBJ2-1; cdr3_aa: CASSPSGQDYNEQFF; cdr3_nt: TGTGCCAGCAGCCCGTCGGGACAGGATTACAATGAGCAGTTCTTC
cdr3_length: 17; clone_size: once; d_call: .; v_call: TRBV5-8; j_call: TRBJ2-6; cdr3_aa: CASSPRPGRTGANVLTF; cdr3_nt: TGTGCCAGCAGCCCGAGGCCAGGGCGGACTGGGGCCAACGTCCTGACTTTC
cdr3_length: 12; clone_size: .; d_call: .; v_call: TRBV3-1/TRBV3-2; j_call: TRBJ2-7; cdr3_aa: CASSPTGSEQYF; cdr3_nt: TGTGCCAGCAGCCCGACGGGGTCAGAGCAGTACTTC
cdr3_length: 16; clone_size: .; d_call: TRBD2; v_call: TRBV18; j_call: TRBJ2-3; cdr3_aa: CASSPRASGSTDTQYF; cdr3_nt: TGTGCCAGCTCACCACGGGCTAGCGGGAGCACAGATACGCAGTATTTT
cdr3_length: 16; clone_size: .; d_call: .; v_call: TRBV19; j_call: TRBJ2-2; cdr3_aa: CASSRYPELNTGELFF; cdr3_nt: TGTGCCAGTAGTAGGTATCCCGAACTTAACACCGGGGAGCTGTTTTTT
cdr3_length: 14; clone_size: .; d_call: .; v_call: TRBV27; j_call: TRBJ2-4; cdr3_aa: CASSPTGWGNIQYF; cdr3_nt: TGTGCCAGCAGTCCTACAGGGTGGGGAAACATTCAGTACTTC
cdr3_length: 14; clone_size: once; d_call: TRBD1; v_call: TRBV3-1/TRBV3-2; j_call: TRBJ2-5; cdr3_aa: CASSLRQGGETQYF; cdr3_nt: TGTGCCAGCAGCCTTAGACAGGGCGGAGAGACCCAGTACTTC
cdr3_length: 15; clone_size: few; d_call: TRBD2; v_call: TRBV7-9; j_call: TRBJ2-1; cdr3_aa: CASSPLAGGYNEQFF; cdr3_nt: TGTGCCAGCAGCCCCCTAGCGGGAGGGTACAATGAGCAGTTCTTC
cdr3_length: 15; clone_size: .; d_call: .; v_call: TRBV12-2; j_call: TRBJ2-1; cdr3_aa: CASRWEGTSGNEQFF; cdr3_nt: TGTGCAAGTCGCTGGGAAGGGACTAGCGGGAATGAGCAGTTCTTC
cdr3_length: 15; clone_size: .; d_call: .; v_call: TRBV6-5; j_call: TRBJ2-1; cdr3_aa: CASSYAASDYNEQFF; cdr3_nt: TGTGCCAGCAGTTACGCGGCTAGCGACTACAATGAGCAGTTCTTC
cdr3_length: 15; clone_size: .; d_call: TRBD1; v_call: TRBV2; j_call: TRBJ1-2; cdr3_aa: CASSVGGQGTYGYTF; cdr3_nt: TGTGCCAGCAGTGTGGGCGGACAGGGGACCTATGGCTACACCTTC
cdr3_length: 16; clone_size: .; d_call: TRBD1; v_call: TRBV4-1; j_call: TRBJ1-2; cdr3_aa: CASSQQIQGARDGYTF; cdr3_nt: TGCGCCAGCAGCCAACAAATACAGGGGGCTAGGGATGGCTACACCTTC
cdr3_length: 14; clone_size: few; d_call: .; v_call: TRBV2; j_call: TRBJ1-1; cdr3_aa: CASSVLRENTEAFF; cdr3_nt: TGTGCCAGCAGTGTACTTCGGGAGAACACTGAAGCTTTCTTT
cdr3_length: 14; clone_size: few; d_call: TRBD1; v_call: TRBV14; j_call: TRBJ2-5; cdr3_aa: CASSQPQGAKTQYF; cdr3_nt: TGTGCCAGCAGCCAACCACAGGGGGCAAAGACCCAGTACTTC
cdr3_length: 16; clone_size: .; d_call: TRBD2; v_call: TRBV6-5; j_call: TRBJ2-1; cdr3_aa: CASSSLTSGRKNEQFF; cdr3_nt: TGTGCCAGCAGTTCCCTGACTAGCGGGAGAAAAAATGAGCAGTTCTTC
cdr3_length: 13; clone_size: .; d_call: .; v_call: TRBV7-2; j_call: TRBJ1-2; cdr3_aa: CASSFVDSYGYTF; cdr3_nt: TGTGCCAGCAGCTTTGTTGACAGCTATGGCTACACCTTC
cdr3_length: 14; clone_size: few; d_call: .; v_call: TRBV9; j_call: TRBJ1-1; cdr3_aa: CASSVAGPNTEAFF; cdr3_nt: TGTGCCAGCAGCGTAGCAGGGCCGAACACTGAAGCTTTCTTT
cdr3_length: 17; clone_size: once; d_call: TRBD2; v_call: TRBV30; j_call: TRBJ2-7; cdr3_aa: CAWSPGTLAGRSYEQYF; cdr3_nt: TGTGCCTGGAGCCCAGGAACCCTAGCGGGCCGCTCCTACGAGCAGTACTTC
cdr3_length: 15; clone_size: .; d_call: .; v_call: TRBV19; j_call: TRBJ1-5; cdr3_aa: CASSRRTDSNQPQHF; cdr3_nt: TGTGCCAGTAGTAGGAGGACGGATAGCAATCAGCCCCAGCATTTT
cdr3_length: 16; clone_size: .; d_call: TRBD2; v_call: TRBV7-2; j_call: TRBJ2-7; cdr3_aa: CASSLRGGTRGYEQYF; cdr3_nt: TGTGCCAGCAGCTTAAGGGGGGGGACTAGAGGCTACGAGCAGTACTTC
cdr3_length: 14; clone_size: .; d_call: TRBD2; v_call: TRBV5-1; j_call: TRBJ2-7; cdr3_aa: CASQREGLSYEQYF; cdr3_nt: TGCGCCAGCCAGCGGGAGGGCCTGTCCTACGAGCAGTACTTC
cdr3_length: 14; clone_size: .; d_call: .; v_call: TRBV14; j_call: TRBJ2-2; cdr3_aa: CASSPGLNTGELFF; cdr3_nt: TGTGCCAGCAGCCCGGGACTCAACACCGGGGAGCTGTTTTTT
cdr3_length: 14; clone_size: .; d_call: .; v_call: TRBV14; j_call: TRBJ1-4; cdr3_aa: CASSQDTTGRKLFF; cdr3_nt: TGTGCCAGCAGCCAAGATACGACGGGTCGGAAACTGTTTTTT
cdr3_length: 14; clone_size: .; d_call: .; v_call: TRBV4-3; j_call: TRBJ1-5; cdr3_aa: CASSQEDRAQPQHF; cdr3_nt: TGCGCCAGCAGCCAAGAAGACAGAGCTCAGCCCCAGCATTTT
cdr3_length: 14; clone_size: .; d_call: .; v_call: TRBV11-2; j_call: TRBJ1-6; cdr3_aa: CASSLAGDGSPLHF; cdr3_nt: TGTGCCAGCAGCTTAGCAGGGGACGGCTCACCCCTCCACTTT
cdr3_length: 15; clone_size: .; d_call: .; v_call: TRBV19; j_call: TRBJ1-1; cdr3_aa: CASSIGSLGPTEAFF; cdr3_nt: TGTGCCAGTAGTATAGGAAGCTTGGGGCCCACTGAAGCTTTCTTT
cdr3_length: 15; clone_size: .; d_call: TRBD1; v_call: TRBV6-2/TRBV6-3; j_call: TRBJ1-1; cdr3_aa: CASSSAGTGTPEAFF; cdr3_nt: TGTGCCAGCAGTTCCGCCGGGACAGGGACCCCTGAAGCTTTCTTT
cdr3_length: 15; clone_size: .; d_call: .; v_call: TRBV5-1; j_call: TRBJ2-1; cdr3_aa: CASSGGSRGYNEQFF; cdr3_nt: TGCGCCAGCAGCGGGGGGTCCCGAGGCTACAATGAGCAGTTCTTC
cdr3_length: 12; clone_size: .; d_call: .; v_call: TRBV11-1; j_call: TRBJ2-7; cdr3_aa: CASSYSSYEQYF; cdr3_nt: TGTGCCAGCAGCTATAGCTCCTACGAGCAGTACTTC
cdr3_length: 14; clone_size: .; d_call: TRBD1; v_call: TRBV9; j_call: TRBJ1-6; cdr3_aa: CASSIQTGGSPLHF; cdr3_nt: TGTGCCAGCAGCATTCAGACAGGGGGGTCACCCCTCCACTTT
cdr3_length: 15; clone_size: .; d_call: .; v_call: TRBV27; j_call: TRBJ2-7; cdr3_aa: CASPRIALAPCEQYF; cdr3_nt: TGTGCCAGCCCGAGGATTGCCCTCGCCCCGTGCGAGCAGTACTTC
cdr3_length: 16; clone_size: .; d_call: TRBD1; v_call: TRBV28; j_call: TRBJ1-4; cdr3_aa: CASSLAGTGGSEKLFF; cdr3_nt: TGTGCCAGCAGTTTAGCCGGGACAGGGGGGTCTGAAAAACTGTTTTTT
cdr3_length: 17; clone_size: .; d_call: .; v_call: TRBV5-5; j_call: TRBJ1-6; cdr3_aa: CASSLEHSRRIDSPLHF; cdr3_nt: TGTGCCAGCAGCTTGGAACACTCGAGGCGTATCGATTCACCCCTCCACTTT
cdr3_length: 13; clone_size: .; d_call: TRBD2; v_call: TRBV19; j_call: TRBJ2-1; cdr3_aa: CASSGLAWAEQFF; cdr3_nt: TGTGCCAGTAGTGGACTAGCGTGGGCTGAGCAGTTCTTC